This T cell receptor (beta chain) emerged from a study of glioma-infiltrating T cells. General study points: Above-expected tissue-blood divergence occurred in all gliomas, most in low-grade ones. Very few CDR3 sequences were shared between tissue and blood.

For this clonotype: Antigen unknown.

Amplification of TCR alpha and beta CDR3 regions from RNA used iRepertoire nested multiplex PCR. For one-step reverse transcription and amplification, 100-400 ng of tissue mRNA or PBMC total RNA was used. TCRdb itself ran the multiplex PCR reads through MiXCR, one entry per CDR3 protein. The table includes about 190,000 distinct CDR3 sequences, roughly a third detected once. This CDR3 spans 15 amino acids. V lost 1 base to trimming and J lost 7 bases, with 13 bases between them. This receptor was identified in a human donor with low-grade glioma or glioblastoma, undergoing nonglioma brain surgery, or in good health (not recorded which). The genes are TRBV12-3 or TRBV12-4 and TRBJ2-2; D call uncertain. The sample was glioma tissue, nonneoplastic brain tissue, or PBMCs (not recorded which). The DNA for the CDR3 is TGTGCCAGCAGTTTAGGTGCAGTCCAGCGCGGGGAGCTGTTTTTT. The encoded protein is CASSLGAVQRGELFF.